A selection of T cell receptor beta chains follows, all from one sample in a study of blood T cell repertoires in COVID-19. Sequenced by immunoSEQ multiplex PCR; TCRdb stores in-frame clones only, minus some. The sample consists of 300,000 to 350,000 clones, about 90% of them appearing once. Input material: peripheral blood. Source of these receptors: a man aged 18 to 30 with active or convalescent COVID-19. The CDR3 runs from the conserved cysteine through the conserved F or W. The order of the fields is V gene, clone size, CDR3 length, D gene, J gene, CDR3 DNA, CDR3 protein. D genes are given only for firm matches. Some rows have no size entry. The others give once, few or many, or a class for an expanded clone.

>TRBV6-2/TRBV6-3|-|13|-|TRBJ2-7
TGTGCCAGCAGCGCTGACAGTTACAACGAGCAGTACTTC
CASSADSYNEQYF
>TRBV6-5|-|13|TRBD1|TRBJ2-1
TGTGCCAGCAGCCAAAACCCCCGGGACAGGTTGTTCTTC
CASSQNPRDRLFF
>TRBV24-1|-|12|-|TRBJ2-1
TGTGCCACCAGTAGCGTATACAATGAGCAGTTCTTC
CATSSVYNEQFF
>TRBV7-2|-|16|-|TRBJ2-7
TGTGCCAGCAGTCCCCTGGGGGGGGCGATCCTTTACGAGCAGTACTTC
CASSPLGGAILYEQYF
>TRBV15|-|15|-|TRBJ2-3
TGTGCCACCAGCAGACTGGCGGGGAGCACAGATACGCAGTATTTT
CATSRLAGSTDTQYF
>TRBV14|-|15|-|TRBJ1-1
TGTGCCAGCACCCAAGGGAGGGGACTGAACACTGAAGCTTTCTTT
CASTQGRGLNTEAFF
>TRBV4-1|-|18|TRBD2|TRBJ2-7
TGCGCCAGCAGCCAAGTTTCTCCCCCCGCGGGAGATCCCTACGAGCAGTACTTC
CASSQVSPPAGDPYEQYF
>TRBV4-1|-|11|-|TRBJ1-2
TGCGCCAGCAGCCAGGGCCGCGGCTACACCTTC
CASSQGRGYTF
>TRBV5-1|-|15|TRBD2|TRBJ2-5
TGCGCCAGCAGCTTGGTGATAGCGGGACAAGAGACCCAGTACTTC
CASSLVIAGQETQYF
>TRBV19|-|11|-|TRBJ1-2
TGTGCCAGTAGTATAGCGTTCGGCTACACCTTC
CASSIAFGYTF
>TRBV18|-|17|TRBD2|TRBJ2-5
TGTGCCAGCTCACCACCGGTCCTAGCGGGAGCTGCGGAGACCCAGTACTTC
CASSPPVLAGAAETQYF
>TRBV24-1|-|14|-|TRBJ2-2
TGTGCCACAACCCCGGGAACGAACACCGGGGAGCTGTTTTTT
CATTPGTNTGELFF
>TRBV7-9|-|15|-|TRBJ1-1
TGTGCCAGCAGCTTTCTTTCGGGTCTGGACACTGAAGCTTTCTTT
CASSFLSGLDTEAFF
>TRBV6-1|-|15|-|TRBJ1-6
TGTGCCAGCAGTGAACACAGCCTTTATAATTCACCCCTCCACTTT
CASSEHSLYNSPLHF
>TRBV29-1|-|13|-|TRBJ2-1
TGCAGCGTTGATTGGGAGAGGTACAATGAGCAGTTCTTC
CSVDWERYNEQFF
>TRBV5-1|-|15|-|TRBJ1-5
TGCGCCAGCAGCCTCGGGACATACGGCAATCAGCCCCAGCATTTT
CASSLGTYGNQPQHF
>TRBV9|-|12|-|TRBJ1-2
TGTGCCAGCAGCGTTGACGTCGGGGGCTACACCTTC
CASSVDVGGYTF
>TRBV7-9|-|14|-|TRBJ2-1
TGTGCCAGCAATTTCATCCGACTTAACAATGAGCAGTTCTTC
CASNFIRLNNEQFF
>TRBV7-9|-|18|-|TRBJ1-1
TGTGCCAGCAGCTTAATTCGTAGAGGGGGTGGAGAATCCACTGAAGCTTTCTTT
CASSLIRRGGGESTEAFF
>TRBV6-6|-|14|TRBD1|TRBJ1-2
TGTGCCAGCAGCCCCACAGGGGATACGAGTGGCTACACCTTC
CASSPTGDTSGYTF
>TRBV9|-|13|TRBD1|TRBJ1-6
TGTGCCAGCACTGACAGGGTAAATTCACCCCTCCACTTT
CASTDRVNSPLHF
>TRBV21-1|-|17|-|TRBJ1-1
TGTGCCAGCAGCGCATTAAAGGTTTTTGACAGTACGACTGAAGCTTTCTTT
CASSALKVFDSTTEAFF
>TRBV3-1/TRBV3-2|-|15|TRBD1|TRBJ2-7
TGTGCCAGCAGCCCCTACACAGACAGGGGAATGGAGCAGTACTTC
CASSPYTDRGMEQYF
>TRBV19|-|17|-|TRBJ2-3
TGTGCCAGTAGTATTCCCGGCCGCCCTAGGGGCGCAGATACGCAGTATTTT
CASSIPGRPRGADTQYF
>TRBV10-1|-|13|-|TRBJ2-1
TGCGCCAGCAGTGAGTCTGGCGGTAGGAGACAGTTCTTC
CASSESGGRRQFF
>TRBV24-1|-|16|TRBD1|TRBJ2-7
TGTGCCACCAGTGATCCGGGACAGGGGGTTGAAAACGAGCAGTACTTC
CATSDPGQGVENEQYF
>TRBV6-5|-|14|-|TRBJ2-3
TGTGCCAGCAGGGTGGGACTCCCCACAGATACGCAGTATTTT
CASRVGLPTDTQYF
>TRBV15|-|15|-|TRBJ1-1
TGTGCCACCAGCAGTCTCGGACAGTGGAACACTGAAGCTTTCTTT
CATSSLGQWNTEAFF
>TRBV28|once|17|-|TRBJ1-5
TGTGCCAGCAGTTTAGTCAGGACAGTACGTAGCAATCAGCCCCAGCATTTT
CASSLVRTVRSNQPQHF
>TRBV15|-|18|TRBD1|TRBJ2-6
TGTGCCACCAGCATGCTCGGGACAGGGATTTCTGGGGCCAACGTCCTGACTTTC
CATSMLGTGISGANVLTF
>TRBV29-1|once|14|TRBD1|TRBJ2-3
TGCAGCGTCGCAGGACAGGGAATCACAGATACGCAGTATTTT
CSVAGQGITDTQYF
>TRBV27|-|14|TRBD1|TRBJ2-7
TGTGCCAGCAGTCCAGGGGGACAGTTCTACGAGCAGTACTTC
CASSPGGQFYEQYF
>TRBV5-1|-|15|-|TRBJ1-6
TGCGCCAGCAGTACACAGGGACGGGATAATTCACCCCTCCACTTT
CASSTQGRDNSPLHF
>TRBV15|-|16|TRBD1|TRBJ1-4
TGTGCCACCAGCAGAGATCGGACAGGGGCGTTAGAAAAACTGTTTTTT
CATSRDRTGALEKLFF
>TRBV19|-|14|TRBD2|TRBJ2-7
TGTGCCAGTAGTATGACTAGCGGGGAATACGAGCAGTACTTC
CASSMTSGEYEQYF
>TRBV2|once|15|-|TRBJ2-7
TGTGCCAGCAGTGAAAGGGGACTGATGACCTACGAGCAGTACTTC
CASSERGLMTYEQYF
>TRBV21-1|-|14|-|TRBJ1-2
TGTGCCAGCAGCACCGGAACCGACAGGGGTGGCTACACCTTC
CASSTGTDRGGYTF
>TRBV19|-|15|TRBD2|TRBJ2-3
TGTGCCAGTGCCGTAGCGGGACGTAGCACAGATACGCAGTATTTT
CASAVAGRSTDTQYF
>TRBV19|once|14|TRBD1|TRBJ1-5
TGTGCCAGTAGGGACAGGGAGTTCAATCAGCCCCAGCATTTT
CASRDREFNQPQHF
>TRBV5-1|-|14|-|TRBJ2-5
TGCGCCAGCAGAAACCTAGGAAAGCAAGAGACCCAGTACTTC
CASRNLGKQETQYF
>TRBV9|-|14|-|TRBJ2-5
TGTGCCAGCAGCGTAGGAGGGCTAGTCGAGACCCAGTACTTC
CASSVGGLVETQYF
>TRBV27|-|14|-|TRBJ1-1
TGTGCCAGCAGTCTCAGTGGGGGCCGCACTGAAGCTTTCTTT
CASSLSGGRTEAFF
>TRBV10-3|-|13|-|TRBJ1-1
TGTGCCATCAGGGCAGGGGTGAACACTGAAGCTTTCTTT
CAIRAGVNTEAFF
>TRBV19|-|14|-|TRBJ2-7
TGTGCCAGTAGTCTTGAGATATTCTCCTACGAGCAGTACTTC
CASSLEIFSYEQYF
>TRBV19|-|15|-|TRBJ1-5
TGTGCCAGTACCTGGGGGGGTAGAAGGAATCAGCCCCAGCATTTT
CASTWGGRRNQPQHF
>TRBV28|-|13|-|TRBJ1-2
TGTGCCAGCCGAAAGGGGGTGAACTATGGCTACACCTTC
CASRKGVNYGYTF
>TRBV5-1|many|16|TRBD2|TRBJ2-7
TGCGCCAGCAGCTTGGGGGCACTAGCGGGATCCTACGAGCAGTACTTC
CASSLGALAGSYEQYF